This T cell receptor beta chain was captured in a study of T cell responses to AZD1222 COVID-19 vaccine. About this clone: Its antigen is still unknown.

Repertoires were generated with immunoSEQ multiplex PCR, while TCRdb's copy carries only in-frame clones and drops some. Altogether about 61,000 clones are present, 70% to 90% being singletons, with the ten largest covering around 4.9%. Germline CDR1 reads MNHEY; CDR2 reads SVGAGI. The CDR3 totals 13 residues. The ends were cut back, 7 bases at V and 6 bases at J, with 13 bases in the middle. Study results and caveats: Donors, mostly white British, included more females; clonal diversity was possibly underestimated. Baseline antibody screening turned up just a handful of seropositive AZD1222 recipients.

This sample comprised peripheral blood, obtained on day 0 of AZD1222 vaccination. The chain combines TRBV6-5 with TRBJ2-1; no reliable D call. The clonotype comes from an adult in good health. CDR3 in DNA: TGTGCCAGCATGCCCAGGAATGTCAATGAGCAGTTCTTC. Translated, it gives CASMPRNVNEQFF.